This TCR beta chain emerged from a study of blood T cells in healthy people across ages. Turning to the study itself: About one barcoded beta molecule was captured per two T cells (by template switching).

A second PCR of 7 to 11 cycles used a sample-barcoded 5' primer and a J-beta primer mix. Researchers report that each sample yielded at least 2.5 million CDR3-containing paired-end reads. TCRdb independently ran MiXCR on the 5' RACE reads; one entry per CDR3 protein. The sample shows over 550,000 distinct CDR3 sequences, about 30% of them seen only once. Study-wide results and caveats: Diversity was estimated from one million T cells, and these estimates were considered underestimates.

This clonotype turned up a few times. Its antigen is unidentified. The junction departs from germline at one end; a sequencing error may be responsible. Germline V CDR1 and CDR2: SGHRS, YFSETQ. This CDR3 region has 16 residues. This receptor was identified in a woman aged 80 or over in good health. The specimen sequenced was blood. V and J are TRBV5-1 and TRBJ2-1, with 8 bases lining up with TRBD2. The DNA of the CDR3 is TGCGCCAGCAACTTGGCCTCGGGGGGGCCCTACAATGAGCAGTTCTTC. Translating gives CASNLASGGPYNEQFF.